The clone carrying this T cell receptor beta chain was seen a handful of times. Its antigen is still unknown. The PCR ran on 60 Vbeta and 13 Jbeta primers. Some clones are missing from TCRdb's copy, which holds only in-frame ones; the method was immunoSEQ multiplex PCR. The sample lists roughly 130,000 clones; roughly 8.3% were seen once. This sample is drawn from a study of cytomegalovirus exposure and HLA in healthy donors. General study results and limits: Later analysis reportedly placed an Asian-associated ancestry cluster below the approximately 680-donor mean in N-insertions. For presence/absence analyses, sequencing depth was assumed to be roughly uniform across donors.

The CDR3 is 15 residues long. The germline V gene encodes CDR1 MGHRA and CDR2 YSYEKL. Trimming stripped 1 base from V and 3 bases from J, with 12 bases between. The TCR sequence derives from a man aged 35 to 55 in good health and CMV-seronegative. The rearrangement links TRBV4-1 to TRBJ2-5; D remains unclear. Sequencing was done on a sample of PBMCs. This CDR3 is CASSQGDGREETQYF. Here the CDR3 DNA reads TGCGCCAGCAGCCAAGGCGACGGTCGGGAAGAGACCCAGTACTTC.